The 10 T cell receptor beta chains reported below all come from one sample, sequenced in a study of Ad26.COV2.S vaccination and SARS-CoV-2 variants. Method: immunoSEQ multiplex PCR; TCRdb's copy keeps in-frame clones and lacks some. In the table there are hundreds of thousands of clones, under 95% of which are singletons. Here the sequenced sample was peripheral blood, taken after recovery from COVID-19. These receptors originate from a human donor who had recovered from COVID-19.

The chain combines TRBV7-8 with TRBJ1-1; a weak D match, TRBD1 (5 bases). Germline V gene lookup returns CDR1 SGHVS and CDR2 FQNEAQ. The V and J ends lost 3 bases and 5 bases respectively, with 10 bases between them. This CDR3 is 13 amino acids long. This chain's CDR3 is CASSLVGRTEAFF. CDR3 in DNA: TGTGCCAGCAGCTTGGTGGGGCGGACTGAAGCTTTCTTT.

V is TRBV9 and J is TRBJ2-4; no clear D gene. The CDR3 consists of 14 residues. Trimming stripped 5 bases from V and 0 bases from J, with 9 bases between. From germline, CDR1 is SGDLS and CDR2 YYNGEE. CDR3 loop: CASSDKLAKNIQYF. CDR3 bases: TGTGCCAGCAGTGATAAGCTAGCCAAAAACATTCAGTACTTC.

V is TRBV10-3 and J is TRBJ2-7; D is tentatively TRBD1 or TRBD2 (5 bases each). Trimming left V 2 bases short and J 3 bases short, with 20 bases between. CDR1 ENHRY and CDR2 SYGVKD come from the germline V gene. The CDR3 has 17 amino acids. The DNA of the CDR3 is TGTGCCATCAGTGAGCGACGGGACGGGCTCGACGTCTACGAGCAGTACTTC. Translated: CAISERRDGLDVYEQYF.

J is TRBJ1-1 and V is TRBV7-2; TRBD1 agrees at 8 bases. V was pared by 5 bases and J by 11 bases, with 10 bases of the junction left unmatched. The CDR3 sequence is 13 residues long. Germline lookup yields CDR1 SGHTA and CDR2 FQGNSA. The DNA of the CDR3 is TGTGCCAGCAGCCCGACAGGGGCCAGGGGGGCTTTCTTT. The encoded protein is CASSPTGARGAFF.

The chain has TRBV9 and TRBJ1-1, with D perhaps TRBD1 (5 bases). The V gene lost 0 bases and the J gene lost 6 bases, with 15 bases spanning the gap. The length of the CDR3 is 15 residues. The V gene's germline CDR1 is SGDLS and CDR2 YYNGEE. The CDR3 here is CASSVAGHTGSEAFF. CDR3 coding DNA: TGTGCCAGCAGCGTAGCCGGACACACGGGGTCTGAAGCTTTCTTT.

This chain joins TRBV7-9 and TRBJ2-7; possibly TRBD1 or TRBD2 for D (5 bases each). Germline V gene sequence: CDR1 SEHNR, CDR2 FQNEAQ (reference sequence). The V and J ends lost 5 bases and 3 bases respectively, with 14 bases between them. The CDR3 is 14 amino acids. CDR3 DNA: TGTGCCAGCAGCGAAGAGGGACCCTACTACGAGCAGTACTTC. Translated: CASSEEGPYYEQYF.

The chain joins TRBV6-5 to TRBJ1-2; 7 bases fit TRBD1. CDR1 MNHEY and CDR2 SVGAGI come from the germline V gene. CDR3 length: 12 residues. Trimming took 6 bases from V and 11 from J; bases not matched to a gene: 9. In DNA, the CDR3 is TGTGCCAGCAGCATGACAGGGAGGCTATACACCTTC. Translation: CASSMTGRLYTF.

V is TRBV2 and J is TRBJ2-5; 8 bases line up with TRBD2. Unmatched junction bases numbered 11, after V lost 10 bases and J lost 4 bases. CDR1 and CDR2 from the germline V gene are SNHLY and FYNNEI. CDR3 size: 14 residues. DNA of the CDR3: TGTGCCATCGCTTTCCCCGGGGGGGCAGAGACCCAGTACTTC. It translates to CAIAFPGGAETQYF.

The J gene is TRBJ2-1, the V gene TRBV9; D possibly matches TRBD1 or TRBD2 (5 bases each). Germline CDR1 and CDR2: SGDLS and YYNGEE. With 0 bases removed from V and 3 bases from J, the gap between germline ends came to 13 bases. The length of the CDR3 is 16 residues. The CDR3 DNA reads TGTGCCAGCAGCGTAGATGGGACCAACCTCTACAATGAGCAGTTCTTC. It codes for CASSVDGTNLYNEQFF. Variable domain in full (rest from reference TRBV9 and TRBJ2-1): DSGVTQTPKHLITATGQRVTLRCSPRSGDLSVYWYQQSLDQGLQFLIQYYNGEERAKGNILERFSAQQFPDLHSELNLSSLELGDSALYFCASSVDGTNLYNEQFFGPGTRLTVL.

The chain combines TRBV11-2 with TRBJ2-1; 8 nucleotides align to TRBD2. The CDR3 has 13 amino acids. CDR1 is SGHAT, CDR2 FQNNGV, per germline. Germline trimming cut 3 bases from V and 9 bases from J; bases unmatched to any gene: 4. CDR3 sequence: CASSFGTRGEQFF. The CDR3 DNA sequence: TGTGCCAGCAGCTTCGGGACTAGGGGTGAGCAGTTCTTC.